This T cell receptor beta chain was sequenced for a study of response to subunit inactivated influenza vaccine. CDR3 length equals 14 residues. Germline assignment: CDR1 ENHRY and CDR2 SYGVKD. V lost 4 bases to trimming and J lost 0 bases, with 8 bases between them. TCRdb reanalysed the RT-PCR reads using MiXCR and keeps one entry per CDR3 protein. The sample has some 540,000 distinct CDR3 sequences, roughly 25% seen once. The same sample was also used in a study of T cells expressing NK-cell markers. That source reports: Beta-chain TCR cDNA was generated via 5'RACE template switching with UMIs. One of eight sequenced donors was HCMV-seronegative; the other seven were seropositive. For a handful of donors, these clonotypes were likewise the leading ones in the CD3+CD56-NKG2C+ fraction.

The clonotype was recovered from a man in his fifties or sixties who received an inactivated influenza vaccine. The input for sequencing was CD4+ T cells sorted from PBMCs, taken 11 to 12 days after vaccination. The V and J genes are TRBV10-3 and TRBJ2-3; no reliable D call. The DNA for the CDR3 is TGTGCCATCAGTGTTGCAGAAAGCACAGATACGCAGTATTTT. Amino acids: CAISVAESTDTQYF.